Listed below are T cell receptor beta chains from one sample, sequenced in a study of T cell responses to AZD1222 COVID-19 vaccine. Clones were sequenced by immunoSEQ multiplex PCR, and TCRdb holds only the in-frame ones, with some missing. In the table there are 150,000 to 200,000 clones, around 92% of which are singletons. The sequencing here drew on peripheral blood, taken on day 0 of AZD1222 vaccination. All receptors come from an adult in good health. Both conserved end residues are part of each CDR3. Each record gives: CDR3 protein, CDR3 DNA, D gene, V gene, J gene, clone size. The D gene is left open where the match is weak. Not all rows give a size; the values are once, few, many and, for expanded clones, a class.

CASSLAGIETQYF	TGCGCCAGCAGCTTGGCAGGGATCGAGACCCAGTACTTC	-	TRBV5-1	TRBJ2-5	-
CASSNGYANEKLFF	TGTGCCAGCAGCAACGGGTACGCTAATGAAAAACTGTTTTTT	-	TRBV7-9	TRBJ1-4	-
CASSLARGTEAFF	TGTGCCAGCAGTTTAGCACGCGGCACTGAAGCTTTCTTT	-	TRBV12-3/TRBV12-4	TRBJ1-1	-
CASSSQGLDTQYF	TGTGCCAGCAGTTCACAGGGGTTAGATACGCAGTATTTT	TRBD1	TRBV6-5	TRBJ2-3	-
CASSPRDSLTGELFF	TGTGCCAGCAGCCCCCGGGACAGCCTAACCGGGGAGCTGTTTTTT	TRBD1	TRBV11-3	TRBJ2-2	-
CASSTGSSRGQPQHF	TGTGCCAGCAGCACTGGATCATCTAGAGGTCAGCCCCAGCATTTT	-	TRBV9	TRBJ1-5	-
CASSHWGRSNEQYF	TGTGCCAGCAGTCACTGGGGGAGAAGTAACGAGCAGTACTTC	-	TRBV6-5	TRBJ2-7	-
CASEGSSDTQYF	TGTGCCAGCGAGGGGTCGTCAGATACGCAGTATTTT	-	TRBV6-6	TRBJ2-3	-
CASSRDVLRNRNEQFF	TGTGCCAGCAGTCGGGACGTACTGCGTAATCGCAATGAGCAGTTCTTC	-	TRBV14	TRBJ2-1	-
CASSEGTSPNYGYTF	TGTGCCAGCAGTGAAGGAACCTCGCCGAACTATGGCTACACCTTC	-	TRBV2	TRBJ1-2	-
CASSDTLGGLNTEAFF	TGTGCCAGCAGTGACACATTGGGTGGACTGAACACTGAAGCTTTCTTT	-	TRBV25-1	TRBJ1-1	once
CASSLGAGFEGYTF	TGTGCCAGCAGCTTAGGGGCGGGGTTTGAAGGCTACACCTTC	-	TRBV7-2	TRBJ1-2	once
CASSLVGQSEAFF	TGTGCCAGCAGCTTAGTTGGGCAGAGTGAAGCTTTCTTT	-	TRBV7-2	TRBJ1-1	-
CASSSQENTEAFF	TGTGCCAGCAGCTCTCAGGAGAACACTGAAGCTTTCTTT	-	TRBV7-3	TRBJ1-1	-
CASSLGRDKINYGYTF	TGTGCCAGCAGCTTAGGACGAGACAAGATTAACTATGGCTACACCTTC	-	TRBV7-9	TRBJ1-2	-
CASSPGSLRGTTEAFF	TGTGCCAGCTCGCCTGGATCCCTTAGGGGGACAACTGAAGCTTTCTTT	-	TRBV18	TRBJ1-1	-
CASSRKDSSSPLHF	TGTGCCAGCAGCCGAAAGGACAGTTCTTCACCCCTCCACTTT	-	TRBV14	TRBJ1-6	-
CASSDLAGGTEAFF	TGCGCCAGCAGTGATCTCGCTGGCGGCACTGAAGCTTTCTTT	-	TRBV10-2	TRBJ1-1	once
CASSQGTDNYEQYF	TGCGCCAGCAGCCAAGGTACGGACAACTACGAGCAGTACTTC	-	TRBV4-1	TRBJ2-7	-
CASSDRLGAFF	TGTGCCAGCAGTGACAGGTTGGGAGCTTTCTTT	-	TRBV25-1	TRBJ1-1	-
CASSNQDSLNGYTF	TGCGCCAGCAGCAACCAGGACAGTCTCAATGGCTACACCTTC	-	TRBV5-1	TRBJ1-2	-
CASSLTQGYEQYF	TGTGCCAGCAGCTTAACGCAGGGGTACGAGCAGTACTTC	-	TRBV7-2	TRBJ2-7	once
CASSVLGVLSYNEQFF	TGTGCCAGCAGCGTACTAGGGGTACTCTCCTACAATGAGCAGTTCTTC	-	TRBV7-3	TRBJ2-1	once
CASSFQRGLNTGELFF	TGTGCCAGCAGCTTCCAGCGGGGACTAAACACCGGGGAGCTGTTTTTT	TRBD2	TRBV5-4	TRBJ2-2	-
CASSLGPGAGANVLTF	TGTGCCAGCAGCTTAGGTCCAGGGGCTGGGGCCAACGTCCTGACTTTC	-	TRBV7-8	TRBJ2-6	once
CAIGGGDTQYF	TGTGCCATCGGCGGGGGTGATACGCAGTATTTT	TRBD2	TRBV2	TRBJ2-3	once
CASSIVDSGDPNTGELFF	TGTGCCAGTAGTATAGTGGATTCCGGGGACCCGAACACCGGGGAGCTGTTTTTT	-	TRBV19	TRBJ2-2	-
CASSLLQGQTQYF	TGTGCCAGCAGCTTACTACAGGGACAGACCCAGTACTTC	-	TRBV7-2	TRBJ2-5	few
CATSDTGQTQYF	TGTGCCACCAGTGATACGGGACAGACCCAGTACTTC	-	TRBV24-1	TRBJ2-5	-
CAINAGRQGFSGNTIYF	TGTGCCATCAACGCCGGTCGTCAGGGATTCTCTGGAAACACCATATATTTT	-	TRBV10-3	TRBJ1-3	-
CASSAGTETQYF	TGTGCCAGCAGCGCCGGGACAGAGACCCAGTACTTC	-	TRBV5-4	TRBJ2-5	few
CASSERPGRGEFEAFF	TGTGCCAGCAGTGAACGGCCGGGACGCGGGGAGTTTGAAGCTTTCTTT	-	TRBV2	TRBJ1-1	-
CASRRGPEAFF	TGTGCCAGCCGACGGGGGCCTGAAGCTTTCTTT	-	TRBV5-6	TRBJ1-1	-
CASSLYLTGVGNTIYF	TGTGCCAGCAGCTTATACCTTACAGGGGTAGGAAACACCATATATTTT	TRBD1	TRBV7-2	TRBJ1-3	-
CASTVGGTNEKLFF	TGTGCCAGCACCGTGGGGGGAACTAATGAAAAACTGTTTTTT	-	TRBV6-5	TRBJ1-4	-
CASSGTGTGVNYGYTF	TGTGCCAGCAGTGGGACCGGGACAGGGGTTAACTATGGCTACACCTTC	TRBD1	TRBV25-1	TRBJ1-2	-
CASSSTGEKLFF	TGTGCCAGCAGCTCTACGGGAGAAAAACTGTTTTTT	-	TRBV13	TRBJ1-4	-
CASSREENYGYTF	TGTGCCAGCAGCCGGGAGGAAAACTATGGCTACACCTTC	-	TRBV3-1/TRBV3-2	TRBJ1-2	-
CASSQDRRTGYLYGYTF	TGTGCCAGCAGCCAAGATCGAAGGACAGGGTATCTCTATGGCTACACCTTC	TRBD1	TRBV3-1/TRBV3-2	TRBJ1-2	-
CASSVTSGGADTQYF	TGTGCCAGCAGCGTGACTAGCGGGGGGGCAGATACGCAGTATTTT	TRBD2	TRBV3-1/TRBV3-2	TRBJ2-3	once
CASSLQISNTGELFF	TGCGCCAGCAGCTTGCAGATTTCGAACACCGGGGAGCTGTTTTTT	-	TRBV5-1	TRBJ2-2	-
CASSLPSGGSTDTQYF	TGCGCCAGCAGCTTACCTAGCGGGGGGAGCACAGATACGCAGTATTTT	TRBD2	TRBV5-1	TRBJ2-3	-
CASSLTGILQEKLFF	TGTGCCAGCAGTTTGACCGGGATCCTACAGGAAAAACTGTTTTTT	-	TRBV28	TRBJ1-4	once
CATSGAREETQYF	TGTGCCACCAGCGGGGCAAGAGAAGAGACCCAGTACTTC	-	TRBV15	TRBJ2-5	-
CASSLEGNEQYF	TGCGCCAGCAGCTTGGAAGGGAACGAGCAGTACTTC	-	TRBV5-1	TRBJ2-7	-
CASSLSPANTEAFF	TGTGCCAGCAGCTTATCTCCGGCGAACACTGAAGCTTTCTTT	-	TRBV11-3	TRBJ1-1	once
CASSDEPSPYEQYF	TGTGCCAGCAGTGACGAGCCGTCCCCCTACGAGCAGTACTTC	-	TRBV6-6	TRBJ2-7	-
CASSEMVISGELFF	TGTGCCAGCAGTGAAATGGTAATTTCCGGGGAGCTGTTTTTT	-	TRBV2	TRBJ2-2	-
CASTDTGPKHF	TGTGCCAGCACCGATACAGGGCCCAAGCATTTT	-	TRBV2	TRBJ1-5	-
CASSLVFSIQNTEAFF	TGTGCCAGCAGCTTGGTGTTCAGTATCCAGAACACTGAAGCTTTCTTT	-	TRBV5-5	TRBJ1-1	-
CASSWGQSNQPQHF	TGTGCCAGCAGTTGGGGACAGAGCAATCAGCCCCAGCATTTT	TRBD1	TRBV27	TRBJ1-5	few
CSASSGLTGWNYGYTF	TGCAGTGCTAGTTCTGGGTTGACAGGGTGGAACTATGGCTACACCTTC	TRBD1	TRBV20-1	TRBJ1-2	-
CASSPNFLPLYGYTF	TGTGCCAGCAGCCCAAACTTTCTTCCTCTCTATGGCTACACCTTC	-	TRBV27	TRBJ1-2	-
CASMGPGGSQPQHF	TGTGCCAGCATGGGTCCGGGGGGTAGTCAGCCCCAGCATTTT	-	TRBV2	TRBJ1-5	-
CASSPPETGGSPYTQYF	TGTGCCAGCTCACCACCGGAGACAGGGGGCTCTCCTTATACGCAGTATTTT	TRBD1	TRBV18	TRBJ2-3	-
CASSSEGQNYGYTF	TGTGCCAGCAGCTCAGAGGGACAGAACTATGGCTACACCTTC	TRBD1	TRBV5-4	TRBJ1-2	-
CASSGTVNTEAFF	TGTGCCAGCTCAGGGACCGTCAACACTGAAGCTTTCTTT	-	TRBV18	TRBJ1-1	-
CASSYERAGAYEQYF	TGTGCCAGCAGTTACGAAAGGGCTGGGGCCTACGAGCAGTACTTC	-	TRBV6-2/TRBV6-3	TRBJ2-7	-
CASSLKGPGNTIYF	TGTGCCAGCAGCTTAAAGGGACCTGGAAACACCATATATTTT	-	TRBV13	TRBJ1-3	-